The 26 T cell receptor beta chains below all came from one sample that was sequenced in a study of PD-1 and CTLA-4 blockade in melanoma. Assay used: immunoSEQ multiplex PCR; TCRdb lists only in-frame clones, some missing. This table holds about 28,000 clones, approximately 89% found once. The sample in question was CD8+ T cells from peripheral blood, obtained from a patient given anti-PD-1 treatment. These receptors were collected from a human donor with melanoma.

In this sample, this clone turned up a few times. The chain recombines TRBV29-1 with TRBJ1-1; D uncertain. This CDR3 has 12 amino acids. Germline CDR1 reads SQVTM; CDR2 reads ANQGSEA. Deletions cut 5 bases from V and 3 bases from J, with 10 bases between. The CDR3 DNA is TGCAGCGTTCTGGATGGATACACTGAAGCTTTCTTT. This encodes CSVLDGYTEAFF.

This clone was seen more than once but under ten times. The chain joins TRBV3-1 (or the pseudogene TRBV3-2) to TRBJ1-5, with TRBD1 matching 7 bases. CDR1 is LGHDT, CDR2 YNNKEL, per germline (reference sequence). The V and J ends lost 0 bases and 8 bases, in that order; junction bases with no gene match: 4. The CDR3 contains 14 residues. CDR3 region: CASSQDTGVEPQHF. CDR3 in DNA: TGTGCCAGCAGCCAAGATACAGGGGTTGAGCCCCAGCATTTT.

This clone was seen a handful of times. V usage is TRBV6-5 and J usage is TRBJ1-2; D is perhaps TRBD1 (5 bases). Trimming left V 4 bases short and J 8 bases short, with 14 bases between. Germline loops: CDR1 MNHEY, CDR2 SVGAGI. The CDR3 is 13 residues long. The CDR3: CASSSTWGDGYTF. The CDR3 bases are TGTGCCAGCAGTTCTACCTGGGGGGACGGCTACACCTTC.

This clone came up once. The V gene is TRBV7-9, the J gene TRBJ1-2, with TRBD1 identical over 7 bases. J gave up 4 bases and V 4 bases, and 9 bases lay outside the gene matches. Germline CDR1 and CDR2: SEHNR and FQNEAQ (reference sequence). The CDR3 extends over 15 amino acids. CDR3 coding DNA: TGTGCCAGCAGCTCGGCGGGACAGACTCTCTATGGCTACACCTTC. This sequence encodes CASSSAGQTLYGYTF.

The CDR3 nucleotides read TGCAGCGTTGAGGGGCAAGAGACCCAGTACTTC. Translation gives CSVEGQETQYF. This chain joins TRBV29-1 and TRBJ2-5; D remains unclear. The length of the CDR3 is 11 residues. Trimming removed 3 bases from V and 2 bases from J, with 4 bases in between. Germline V gene lookup returns CDR1 SQVTM and CDR2 ANQGSEA.

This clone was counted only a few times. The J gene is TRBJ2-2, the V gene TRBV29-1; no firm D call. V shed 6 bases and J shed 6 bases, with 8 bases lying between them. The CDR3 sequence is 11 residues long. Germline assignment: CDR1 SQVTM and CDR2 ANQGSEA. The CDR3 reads CSVGEAGELFF. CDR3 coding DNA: TGCAGCGTAGGTGAGGCCGGGGAGCTGTTTTTT.

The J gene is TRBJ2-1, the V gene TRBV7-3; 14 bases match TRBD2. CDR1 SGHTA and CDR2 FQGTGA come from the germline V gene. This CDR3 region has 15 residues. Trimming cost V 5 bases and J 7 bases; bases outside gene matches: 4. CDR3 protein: CASSQTSGRGNEQFF. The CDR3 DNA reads TGTGCCAGCAGCCAGACTAGCGGGAGGGGGAATGAGCAGTTCTTC.

The CDR3 protein is CASSPDTGELFF. CDR3 nucleotides: TGTGCCAGCTCACCAGACACCGGGGAGCTGTTTTTT. V gene TRBV18 combines with J gene TRBJ2-2; no reliable D call. Trimming pared 2 bases from V and 3 bases from J, leaving 1 base between. Germline V gene sequence: CDR1 KGHSH, CDR2 LQKENI. The CDR3 is 12 amino acids.

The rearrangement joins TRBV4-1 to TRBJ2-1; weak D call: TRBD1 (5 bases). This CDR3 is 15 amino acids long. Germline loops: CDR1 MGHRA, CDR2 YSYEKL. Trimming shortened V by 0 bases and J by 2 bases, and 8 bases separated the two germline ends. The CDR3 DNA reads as TGCGCCAGCAGCCAAGAACAGGATACCTACAATGAGCAGTTCTTC. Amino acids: CASSQEQDTYNEQFF.

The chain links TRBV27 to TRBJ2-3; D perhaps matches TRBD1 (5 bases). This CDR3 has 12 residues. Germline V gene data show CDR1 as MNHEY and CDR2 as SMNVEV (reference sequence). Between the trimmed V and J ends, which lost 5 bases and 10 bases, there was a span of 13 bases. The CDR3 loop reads CASSLRTFPQYF. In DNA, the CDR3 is TGTGCCAGCAGTCTGCGGACATTTCCGCAGTATTTT.

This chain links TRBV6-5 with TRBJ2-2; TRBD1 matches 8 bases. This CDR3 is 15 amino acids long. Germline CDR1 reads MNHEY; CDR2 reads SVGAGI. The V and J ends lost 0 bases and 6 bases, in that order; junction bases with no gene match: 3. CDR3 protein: CASSYSQGAAGELFF. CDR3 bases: TGTGCCAGCAGTTACTCCCAGGGGGCGGCCGGGGAGCTGTTTTTT.

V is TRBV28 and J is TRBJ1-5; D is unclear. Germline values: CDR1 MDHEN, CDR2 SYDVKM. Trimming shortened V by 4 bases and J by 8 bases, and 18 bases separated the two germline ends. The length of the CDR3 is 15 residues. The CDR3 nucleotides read TGTGCCAGCAGTTCCCCACTGAGGATGGGAAAGCCCCAGCATTTT. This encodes CASSSPLRMGKPQHF.

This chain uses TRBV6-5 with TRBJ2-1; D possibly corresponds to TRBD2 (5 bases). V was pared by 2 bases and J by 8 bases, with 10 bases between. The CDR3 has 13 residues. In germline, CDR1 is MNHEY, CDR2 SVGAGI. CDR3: CASSYTGKDEQFF. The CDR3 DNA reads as TGTGCCAGCAGTTACACGGGGAAGGATGAGCAGTTCTTC.

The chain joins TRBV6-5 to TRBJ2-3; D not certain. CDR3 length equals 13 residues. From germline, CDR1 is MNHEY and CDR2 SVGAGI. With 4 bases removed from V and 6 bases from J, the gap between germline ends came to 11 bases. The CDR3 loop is CASSSPGPDTQYF. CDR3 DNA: TGTGCCAGCAGTTCGCCGGGCCCTGATACGCAGTATTTT.

CDR3 amino acids: CASSFDLTYEQYF. CDR3 bases: TGTGCCAGCAGCTTTGACCTTACCTACGAGCAGTACTTC. This chain connects TRBV5-4 to TRBJ2-7; D is uncertain. The V gene lost 2 bases and the J gene lost 2 bases, with 8 bases spanning the gap. CDR1 SGHNT and CDR2 YYREEE come from the germline V gene (reference sequence). This CDR3 is built from 13 residues.

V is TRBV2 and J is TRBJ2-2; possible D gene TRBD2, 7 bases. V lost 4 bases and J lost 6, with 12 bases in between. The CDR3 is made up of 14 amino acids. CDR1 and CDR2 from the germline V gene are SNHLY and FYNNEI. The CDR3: CASSVGGLAGELFF. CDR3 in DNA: TGTGCCAGCAGTGTCGGGGGGCTGGCCGGGGAGCTGTTTTTT.

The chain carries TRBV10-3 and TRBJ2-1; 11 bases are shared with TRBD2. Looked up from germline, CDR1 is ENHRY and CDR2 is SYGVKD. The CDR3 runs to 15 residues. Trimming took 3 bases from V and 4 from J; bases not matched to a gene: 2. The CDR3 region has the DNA TGTGCCATCAGTGATCCTAGCGGGAGGTACAATGAGCAGTTCTTC. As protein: CAISDPSGRYNEQFF.

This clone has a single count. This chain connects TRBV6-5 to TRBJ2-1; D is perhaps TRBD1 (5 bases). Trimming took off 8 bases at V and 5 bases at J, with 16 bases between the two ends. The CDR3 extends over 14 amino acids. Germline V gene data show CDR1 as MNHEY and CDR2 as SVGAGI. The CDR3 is CASFNGALNNEQFF. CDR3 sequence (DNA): TGTGCCAGCTTTAATGGGGCCCTAAACAATGAGCAGTTCTTC.

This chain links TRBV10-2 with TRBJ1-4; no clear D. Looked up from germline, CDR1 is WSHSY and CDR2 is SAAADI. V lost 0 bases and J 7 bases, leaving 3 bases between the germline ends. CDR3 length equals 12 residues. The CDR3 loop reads CASSESREKLFF. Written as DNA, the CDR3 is TGCGCCAGCAGTGAGTCGCGTGAAAAACTGTTTTTT.

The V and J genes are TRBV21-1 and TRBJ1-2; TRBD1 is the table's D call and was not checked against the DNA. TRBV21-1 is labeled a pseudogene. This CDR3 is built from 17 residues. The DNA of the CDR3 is TGTGCCAGCAGCAAAGGGGTAAGGACAGGGGCTCACTATGGCTACACCTTC. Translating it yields CASSKGVRTGAHYGYTF.

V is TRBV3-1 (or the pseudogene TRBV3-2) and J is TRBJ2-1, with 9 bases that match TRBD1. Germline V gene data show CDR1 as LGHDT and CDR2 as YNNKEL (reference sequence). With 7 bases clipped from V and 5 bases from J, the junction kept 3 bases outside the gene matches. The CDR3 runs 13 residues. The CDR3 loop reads CASTRTGDNEQFF. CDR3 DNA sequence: TGTGCCAGCACCCGGACAGGGGACAATGAGCAGTTCTTC.

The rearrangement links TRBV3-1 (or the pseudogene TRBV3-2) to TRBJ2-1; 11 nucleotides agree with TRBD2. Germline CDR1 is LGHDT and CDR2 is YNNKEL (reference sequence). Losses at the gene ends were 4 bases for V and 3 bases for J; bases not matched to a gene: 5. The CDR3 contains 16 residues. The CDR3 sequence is CASSPGLAEIYNEQFF. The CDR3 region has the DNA TGTGCCAGCAGCCCGGGACTAGCGGAGATCTACAATGAGCAGTTCTTC.

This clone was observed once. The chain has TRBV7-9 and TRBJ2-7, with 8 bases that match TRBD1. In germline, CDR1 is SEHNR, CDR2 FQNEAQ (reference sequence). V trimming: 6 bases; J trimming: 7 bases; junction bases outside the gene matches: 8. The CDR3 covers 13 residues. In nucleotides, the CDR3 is TGTGCCAGCAGTCCCACAGGGGGTCAAGAGCAGTACTTC. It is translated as CASSPTGGQEQYF.

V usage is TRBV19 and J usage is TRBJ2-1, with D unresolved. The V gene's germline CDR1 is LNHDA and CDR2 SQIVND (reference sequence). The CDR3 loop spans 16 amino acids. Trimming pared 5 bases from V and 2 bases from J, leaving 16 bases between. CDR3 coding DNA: TGTGCCAGTAGTCCCCTGGACCTTCCCCCCTACAATGAGCAGTTCTTC. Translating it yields CASSPLDLPPYNEQFF.

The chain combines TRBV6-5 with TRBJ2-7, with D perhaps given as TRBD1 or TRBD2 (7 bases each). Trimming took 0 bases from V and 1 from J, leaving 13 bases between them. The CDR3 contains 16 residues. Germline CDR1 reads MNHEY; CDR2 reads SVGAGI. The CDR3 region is CASSYSWGGQSYEQYF. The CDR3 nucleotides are TGTGCCAGCAGTTACTCCTGGGGGGGACAGTCCTACGAGCAGTACTTC.

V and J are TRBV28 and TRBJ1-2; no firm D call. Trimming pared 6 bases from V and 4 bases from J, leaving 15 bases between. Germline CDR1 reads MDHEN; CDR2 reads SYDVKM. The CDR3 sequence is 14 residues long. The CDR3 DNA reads TGTGCCAGCAGGTCAACCCGGCAGGTCTATGGCTACACCTTC. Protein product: CASRSTRQVYGYTF.